This T cell receptor (beta chain) was identified during a study of early T cells in non-severe SARS-CoV-2 infection. Study summary: The authors sequenced bulk RNA from unsorted whole blood, leaving chains unpaired.

General study points: VDJdb-based annotation leaned toward anti-spike CD8 responses and missed private and CD4 specificities.

This clonotype was counted only a few times. The antigen is not known. As part of library construction, unique molecular identifiers were attached to individual cDNA molecules. TCRdb itself ran the 5' RACE reads through MiXCR, one entry per CDR3 protein. In the table there are almost 65,000 distinct CDR3 sequences, 4.9% of which are singletons. Trimming removed 6 bases from V and 3 bases from J, with 11 bases in between. Germline CDR1 and CDR2: SGHTA and FQGTGA. The CDR3 contains 14 residues. The source material was whole blood. This receptor was identified in an adult who was a healthcare worker with PCR-confirmed SARS-CoV-2 infection or an uninfected control (not recorded which). The chain employs TRBV7-3 and TRBJ2-2; possibly TRBD1 for D (6 bases). The CDR3 sequence is CASSPGTHTGELFF. The CDR3 nucleotides are TGTGCCAGCAGTCCCGGGACACACACCGGGGAGCTGTTTTTT.